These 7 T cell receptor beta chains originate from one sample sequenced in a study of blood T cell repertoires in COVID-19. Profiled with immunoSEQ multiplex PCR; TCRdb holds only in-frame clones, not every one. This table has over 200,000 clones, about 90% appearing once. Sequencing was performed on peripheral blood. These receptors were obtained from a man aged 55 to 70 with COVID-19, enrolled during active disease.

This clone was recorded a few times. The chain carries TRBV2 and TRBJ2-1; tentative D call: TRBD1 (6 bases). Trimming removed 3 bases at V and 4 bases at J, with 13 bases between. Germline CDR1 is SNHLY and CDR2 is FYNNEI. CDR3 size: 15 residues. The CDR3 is CASSEPQGSYNEQFF. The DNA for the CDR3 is TGTGCCAGCAGTGAGCCACAGGGCTCTTACAATGAGCAGTTCTTC.

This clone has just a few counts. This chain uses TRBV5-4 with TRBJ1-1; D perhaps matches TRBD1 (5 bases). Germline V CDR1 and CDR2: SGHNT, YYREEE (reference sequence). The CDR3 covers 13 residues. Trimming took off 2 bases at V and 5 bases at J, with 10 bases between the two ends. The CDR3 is CASSFPEGTEAFF. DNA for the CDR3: TGTGCCAGCAGCTTCCCGGAGGGGACTGAAGCTTTCTTT.

Here the CDR3 DNA reads TGCAGCGTTGAAGTTAGGACAGGTTCCACTGAAGCTTTCTTT. Its translation is CSVEVRTGSTEAFF. The chain has TRBV29-1 and TRBJ1-1; 7 bases are a match to TRBD1. This CDR3 is built from 14 residues. With 1 base clipped from V and 4 bases from J, the junction kept 6 bases outside the gene matches. Per germline, CDR1 SQVTM and CDR2 ANQGSEA. Using reference TRBV29-1 and TRBJ1-1 for the parts outside the CDR3, the full variable domain is SAVISQKPSRDICQRGTSLTIQCQVDSQVTMMFWYRQQPGQSLTLIATANQGSEATYESGFVIDKFPISRPNLTFSTLTVSNMSPEDSSIYLCSVEVRTGSTEAFFGQGTRLTVV.

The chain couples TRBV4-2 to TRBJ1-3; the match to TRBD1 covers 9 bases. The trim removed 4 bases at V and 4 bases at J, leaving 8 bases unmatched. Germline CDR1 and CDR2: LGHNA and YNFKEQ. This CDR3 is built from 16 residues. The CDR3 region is CASSRPGQGSGNTIYF. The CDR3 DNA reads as TGTGCCAGCAGCCGCCCGGGACAGGGATCAGGAAACACCATATATTTT.

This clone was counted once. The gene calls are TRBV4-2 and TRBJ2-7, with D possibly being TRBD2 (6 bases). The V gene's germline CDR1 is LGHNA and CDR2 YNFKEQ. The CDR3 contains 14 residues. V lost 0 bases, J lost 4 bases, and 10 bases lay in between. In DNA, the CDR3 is TGTGCCAGCAGCCAAGAGGAGGGCAAATACGAGCAGTACTTC. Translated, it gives CASSQEEGKYEQYF.

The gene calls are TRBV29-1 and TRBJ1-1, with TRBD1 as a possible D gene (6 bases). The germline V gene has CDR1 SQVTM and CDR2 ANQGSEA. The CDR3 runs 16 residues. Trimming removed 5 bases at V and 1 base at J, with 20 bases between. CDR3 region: CSVCLFRTARNTEAFF. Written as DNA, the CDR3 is TGCAGCGTTTGTCTTTTTCGGACAGCCAGGAACACTGAAGCTTTCTTT.

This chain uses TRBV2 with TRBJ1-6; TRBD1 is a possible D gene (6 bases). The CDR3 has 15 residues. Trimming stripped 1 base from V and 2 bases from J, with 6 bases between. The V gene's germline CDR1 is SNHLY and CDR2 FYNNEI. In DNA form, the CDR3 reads TGTGCCAGCAGTGAAGGGACAGCCTATAATTCACCCCTCCACTTT. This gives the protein CASSEGTAYNSPLHF.